This T cell receptor (beta chain) comes out of a study of CD8 T cells in Susac syndrome. The CDR3 contains 14 residues. V lost 5 bases and J lost 1; bases outside the gene matches: 1. Germline CDR1 MNHEY, CDR2 SMNVEV (reference sequence). The RNA, about 0.5 to 1 ug, was put through reverse transcription using random hexamers. TCRdb reprocessed the immunoSEQ multiplex PCR reads with MiXCR, giving one entry per CDR3 protein. This table has fewer than 150,000 distinct CDR3 sequences, more than 85% appearing once. This chain joins TRBV27 and TRBJ1-4; 7 bases line up with TRBD1. The sequence was obtained from a human donor with Susac syndrome. Sequencing input: CD8+ T cells from PBMCs. The DNA for the CDR3 is TGTGCCAGCAGTCCAGGGGGAACTAATGAAAAACTGTTTTTT. This encodes CASSPGGTNEKLFF.